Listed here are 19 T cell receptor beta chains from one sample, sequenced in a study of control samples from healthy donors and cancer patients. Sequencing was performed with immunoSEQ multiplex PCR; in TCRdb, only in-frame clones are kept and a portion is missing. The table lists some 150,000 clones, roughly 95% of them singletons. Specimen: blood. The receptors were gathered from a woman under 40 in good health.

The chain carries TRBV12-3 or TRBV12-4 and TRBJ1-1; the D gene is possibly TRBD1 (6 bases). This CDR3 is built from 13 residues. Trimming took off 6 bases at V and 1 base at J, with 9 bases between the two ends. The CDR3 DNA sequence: TGTGCCAGCAGGAGGGGGTCGAACACTGAAGCTTTCTTT. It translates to CASRRGSNTEAFF.

DNA of the CDR3: TGTGCCAGCACCCTAGCGGGATCTCGCACAGATACGCAGTATTTT. Translating gives CASTLAGSRTDTQYF. The chain carries TRBV2 and TRBJ2-3; the match to TRBD2 covers 9 bases. The CDR3 is 15 residues long. CDR1 and CDR2 (germline): SNHLY, FYNNEI. With 7 bases clipped from V and 1 base from J, the junction kept 6 bases outside the gene matches.

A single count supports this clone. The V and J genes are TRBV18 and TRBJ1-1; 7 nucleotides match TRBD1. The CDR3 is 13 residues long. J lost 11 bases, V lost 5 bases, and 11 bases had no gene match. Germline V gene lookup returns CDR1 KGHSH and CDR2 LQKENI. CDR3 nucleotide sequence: TGTGCCAGCTCAGCAGGACAGGACTTACGGGCTTTCTTT. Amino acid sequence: CASSAGQDLRAFF.

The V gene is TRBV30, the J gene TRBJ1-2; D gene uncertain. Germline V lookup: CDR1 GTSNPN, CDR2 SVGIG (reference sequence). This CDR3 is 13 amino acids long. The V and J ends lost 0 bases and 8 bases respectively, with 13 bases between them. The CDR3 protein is CAWSVVERNGYTF. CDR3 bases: TGTGCCTGGAGTGTAGTCGAAAGGAACGGCTACACCTTC.

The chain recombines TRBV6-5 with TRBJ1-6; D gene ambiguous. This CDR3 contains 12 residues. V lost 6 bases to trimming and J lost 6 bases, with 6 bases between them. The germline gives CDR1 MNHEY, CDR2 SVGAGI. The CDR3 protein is CASSFSNSPLHF. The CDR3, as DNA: TGTGCCAGCAGCTTTAGTAATTCACCCCTCCACTTT.

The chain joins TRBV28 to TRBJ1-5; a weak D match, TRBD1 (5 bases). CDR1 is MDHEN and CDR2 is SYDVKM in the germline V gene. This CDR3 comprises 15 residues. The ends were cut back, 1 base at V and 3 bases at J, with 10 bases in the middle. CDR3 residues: CASSLFSGPNQPQHF. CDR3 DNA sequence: TGTGCCAGCAGTTTATTTTCAGGGCCCAATCAGCCCCAGCATTTT.

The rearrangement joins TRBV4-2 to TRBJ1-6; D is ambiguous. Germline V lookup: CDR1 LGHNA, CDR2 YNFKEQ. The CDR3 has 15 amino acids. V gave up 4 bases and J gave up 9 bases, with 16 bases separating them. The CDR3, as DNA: TGTGCCAGCAGCCCAGAAAGCGGAGGAGTTTCACCCCTCCACTTT. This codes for CASSPESGGVSPLHF.

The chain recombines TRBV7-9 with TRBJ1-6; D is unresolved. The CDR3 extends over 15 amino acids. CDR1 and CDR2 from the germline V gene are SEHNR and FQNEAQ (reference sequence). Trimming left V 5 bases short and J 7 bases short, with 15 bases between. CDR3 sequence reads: CASSRRQTENSPLHF. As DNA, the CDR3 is TGTGCCAGCAGCCGTCGGCAGACCGAGAATTCACCCCTCCACTTT.

For the CDR3, the DNA is TGTGCCAGCACCTCAGCTGGGGTCTATGGCTACACCTTC. It is translated as CASTSAGVYGYTF. The rearrangement links TRBV9 to TRBJ1-2; unclear D gene. Germline CDR1 and CDR2: SGDLS and YYNGEE. V was shortened by 6 bases and J by 4 bases, with 13 bases between the two germline ends. This CDR3 is 13 amino acids long.

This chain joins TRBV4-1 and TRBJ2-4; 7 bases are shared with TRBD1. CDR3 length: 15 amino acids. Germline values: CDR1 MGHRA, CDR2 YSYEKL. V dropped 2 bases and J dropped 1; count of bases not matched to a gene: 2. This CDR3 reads CASSQKQGAKNIQYF. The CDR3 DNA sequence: TGCGCCAGCAGCCAAAAACAGGGGGCCAAAAACATTCAGTACTTC.

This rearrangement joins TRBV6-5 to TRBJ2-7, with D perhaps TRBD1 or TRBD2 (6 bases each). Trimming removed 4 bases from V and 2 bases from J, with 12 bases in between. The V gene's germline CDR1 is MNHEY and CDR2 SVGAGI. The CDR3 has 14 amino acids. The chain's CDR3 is CASSSRGRTYEQYF. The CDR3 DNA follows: TGTGCCAGCAGTTCACGGGGGCGGACCTACGAGCAGTACTTC.

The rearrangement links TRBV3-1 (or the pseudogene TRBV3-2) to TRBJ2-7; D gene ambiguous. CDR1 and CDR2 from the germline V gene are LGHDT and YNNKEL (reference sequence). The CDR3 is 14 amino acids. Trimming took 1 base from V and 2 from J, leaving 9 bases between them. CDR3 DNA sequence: TGTGCCAGCAGCCAAGTCTGGGGAACCTACGAGCAGTACTTC. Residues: CASSQVWGTYEQYF.

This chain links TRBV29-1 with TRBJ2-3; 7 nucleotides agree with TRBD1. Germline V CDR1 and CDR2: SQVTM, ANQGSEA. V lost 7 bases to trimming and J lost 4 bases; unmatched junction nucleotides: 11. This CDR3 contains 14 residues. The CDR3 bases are TGCAGCGCACTCGACAGGGCGAAGCCAGATACGCAGTATTTT. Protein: CSALDRAKPDTQYF.

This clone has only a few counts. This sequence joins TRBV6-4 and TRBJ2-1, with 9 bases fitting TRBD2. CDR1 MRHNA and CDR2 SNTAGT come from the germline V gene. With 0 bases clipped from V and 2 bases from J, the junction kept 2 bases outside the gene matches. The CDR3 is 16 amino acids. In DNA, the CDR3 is TGTGCCAGCAGTGACTCTGCTAGCGGGACCTACAATGAGCAGTTCTTC. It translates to CASSDSASGTYNEQFF.

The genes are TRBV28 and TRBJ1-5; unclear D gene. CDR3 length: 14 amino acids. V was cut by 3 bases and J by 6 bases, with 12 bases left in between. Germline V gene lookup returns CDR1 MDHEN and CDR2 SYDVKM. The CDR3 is CASSFNLRGQPQHF. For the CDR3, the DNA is TGTGCCAGCAGTTTCAACTTGAGAGGTCAGCCCCAGCATTTT.

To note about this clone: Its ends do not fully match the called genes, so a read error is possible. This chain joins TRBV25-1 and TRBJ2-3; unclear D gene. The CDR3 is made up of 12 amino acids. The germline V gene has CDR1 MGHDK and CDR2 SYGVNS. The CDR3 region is CASSGSTYTQYF. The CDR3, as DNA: TGTGCCAGCAGTGGGAGCACATATACGCAGTATTTT.

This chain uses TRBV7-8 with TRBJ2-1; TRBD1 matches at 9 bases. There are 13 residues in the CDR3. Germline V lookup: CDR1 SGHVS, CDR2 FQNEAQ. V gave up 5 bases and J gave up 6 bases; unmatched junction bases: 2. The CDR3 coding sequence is TGTGCCAGCAGCACGGGACAGGGCAATGAGCAGTTCTTC. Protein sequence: CASSTGQGNEQFF.

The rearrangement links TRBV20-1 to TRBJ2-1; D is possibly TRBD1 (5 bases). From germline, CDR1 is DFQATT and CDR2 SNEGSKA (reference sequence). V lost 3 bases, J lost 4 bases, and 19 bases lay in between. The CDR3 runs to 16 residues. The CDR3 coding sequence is TGCAGTGCTAGTGATGAGTTGGGGCAGATTTACAATGAGCAGTTCTTC. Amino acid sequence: CSASDELGQIYNEQFF.

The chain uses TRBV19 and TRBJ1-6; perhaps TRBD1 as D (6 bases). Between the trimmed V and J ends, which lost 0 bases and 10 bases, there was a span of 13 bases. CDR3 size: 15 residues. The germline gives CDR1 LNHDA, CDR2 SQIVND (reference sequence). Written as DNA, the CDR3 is TGTGCCAGTAGTATAGATGGCAGGGGAGGGTCACCCCTCCACTTT. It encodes CASSIDGRGGSPLHF.